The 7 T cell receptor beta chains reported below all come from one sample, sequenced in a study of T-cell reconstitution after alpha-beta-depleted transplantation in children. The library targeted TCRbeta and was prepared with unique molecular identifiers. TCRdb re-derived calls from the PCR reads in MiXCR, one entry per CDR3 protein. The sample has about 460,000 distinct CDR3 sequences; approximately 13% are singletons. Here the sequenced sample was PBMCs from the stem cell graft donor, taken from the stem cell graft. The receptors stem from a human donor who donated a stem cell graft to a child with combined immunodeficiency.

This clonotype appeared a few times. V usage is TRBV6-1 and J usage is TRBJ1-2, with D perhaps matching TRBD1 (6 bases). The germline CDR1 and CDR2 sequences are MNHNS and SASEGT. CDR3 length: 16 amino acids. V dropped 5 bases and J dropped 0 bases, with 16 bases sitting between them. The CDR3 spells CASSRSRQATNYGYTF. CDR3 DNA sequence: TGTGCCAGCAGTCGCTCCAGACAGGCCACTAACTATGGCTACACCTTC.

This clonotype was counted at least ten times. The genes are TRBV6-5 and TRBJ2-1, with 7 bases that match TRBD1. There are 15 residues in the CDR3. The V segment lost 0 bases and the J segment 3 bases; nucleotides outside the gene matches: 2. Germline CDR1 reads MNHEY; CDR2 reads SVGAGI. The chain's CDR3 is CASSYSQGFYNEQFF. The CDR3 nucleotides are TGTGCCAGCAGTTACTCACAGGGGTTCTACAATGAGCAGTTCTTC.

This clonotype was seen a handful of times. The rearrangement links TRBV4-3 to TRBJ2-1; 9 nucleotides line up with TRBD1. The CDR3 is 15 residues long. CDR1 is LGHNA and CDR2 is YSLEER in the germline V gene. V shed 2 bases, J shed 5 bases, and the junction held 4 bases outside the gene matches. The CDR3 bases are TGCGCCAGCAGCCAATCGGGACAGGGTCACAATGAGCAGTTCTTC. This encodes CASSQSGQGHNEQFF.

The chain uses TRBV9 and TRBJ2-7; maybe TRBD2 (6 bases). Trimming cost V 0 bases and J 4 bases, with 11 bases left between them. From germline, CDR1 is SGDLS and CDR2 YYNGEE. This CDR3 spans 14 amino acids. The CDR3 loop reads CASSVGGDHYEQYF. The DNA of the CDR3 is TGTGCCAGCAGCGTAGGCGGGGACCATTACGAGCAGTACTTC.

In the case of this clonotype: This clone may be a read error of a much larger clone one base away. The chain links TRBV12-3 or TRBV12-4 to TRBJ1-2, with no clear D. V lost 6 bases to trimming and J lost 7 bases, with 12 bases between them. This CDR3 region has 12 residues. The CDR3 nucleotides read TGTGCCAGCAGGCAGCGAGTAGTTGGCTACACCTTC. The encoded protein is CASRQRVVGYTF.

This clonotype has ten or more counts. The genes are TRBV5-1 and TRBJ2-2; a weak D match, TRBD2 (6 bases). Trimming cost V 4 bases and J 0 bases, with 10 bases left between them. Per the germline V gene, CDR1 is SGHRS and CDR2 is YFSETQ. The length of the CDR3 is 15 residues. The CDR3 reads CASSIGTPNTGELFF. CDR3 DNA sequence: TGCGCCAGCAGCATCGGGACTCCGAACACCGGGGAGCTGTTTTTT. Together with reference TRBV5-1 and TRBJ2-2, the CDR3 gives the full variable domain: KAGVTQTPRYLIKTRGQQVTLSCSPISGHRSVSWYQQTPGQGLQFLFEYFSETQRNKGNFPGRFSGRQFSNSRSEMNVSTLELGDSALYLCASSIGTPNTGELFFGEGSRLTVL.

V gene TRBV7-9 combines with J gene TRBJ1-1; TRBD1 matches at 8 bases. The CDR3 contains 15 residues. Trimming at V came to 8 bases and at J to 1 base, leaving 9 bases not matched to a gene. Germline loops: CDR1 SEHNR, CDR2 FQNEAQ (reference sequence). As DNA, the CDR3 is TGTGCCAGCCACCCGCCGGGGACAGGGAACACTGAAGCTTTCTTT. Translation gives CASHPPGTGNTEAFF. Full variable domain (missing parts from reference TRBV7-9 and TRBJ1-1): DTGVSQNPRHKITKRGQNVTFRCDPISEHNRLYWYRQTLGQGPEFLTYFQNEAQLEKSRLLSDRFSAERPKGSFSTLEIQRTEQGDSAMYLCASHPPGTGNTEAFFGQGTRLTVV.